One and the same sample provided the 9 T cell receptor beta chains below, sequenced in a study of cytomegalovirus exposure and HLA in healthy donors. The assay was immunoSEQ multiplex PCR, and TCRdb's table has in-frame clones only and misses some. The sample carries under 250,000 clones, 80% to 90% recorded once. Sequenced input: PBMCs. These receptor sequences come from a woman in her late teens or twenties in good health and CMV-seropositive.

The chain uses TRBV28 and TRBJ1-1; 7 nucleotides match TRBD1. This CDR3 has 17 amino acids. CDR1 and CDR2 from the germline V gene are MDHEN and SYDVKM. Unmatched junction bases numbered 19, after V lost 8 bases and J lost 4 bases. CDR3 bases: TGTGCCAGCCCCTCTTCCCAGGGGGTCACGTCGGGCACTGAAGCTTTCTTT. This gives the protein CASPSSQGVTSGTEAFF.

V and J are TRBV7-2 and TRBJ1-5, with D uncertain. This CDR3 spans 13 amino acids. Trimming took 2 bases from V and 10 from J, leaving 12 bases between them. Germline V gene sequence: CDR1 SGHTA, CDR2 FQGNSA. The CDR3 here is CASSLRGISPQHF. Here the CDR3 DNA reads TGTGCCAGCAGCTTAAGAGGAATCAGCCCCCAGCATTTT.

This clone was recorded a few times. The chain recombines TRBV7-6 with TRBJ2-1; possible D gene TRBD2, 5 bases. CDR1 and CDR2 from the germline V gene are SGHVS and FNYEAQ. The V and J ends lost 5 bases and 0 bases respectively, with 14 bases between them. This CDR3 region has 16 residues. The CDR3 coding sequence is TGTGCCAGCAGCGCCCTAGCCCGAGGCTCCTACAATGAGCAGTTCTTC. As protein: CASSALARGSYNEQFF.

The chain couples TRBV14 to TRBJ1-2, with D perhaps TRBD1 (6 bases). The germline V gene has CDR1 SGHDN and CDR2 FVKESK. The CDR3 length is 15 residues. The V gene lost 0 bases and the J gene lost 6 bases, with 14 bases spanning the gap. The CDR3, as DNA: TGTGCCAGCAGCCAAGAGACGGTAGGGGGTAATGGCTACACCTTC. Encoded protein: CASSQETVGGNGYTF.

The chain employs TRBV11-2 and TRBJ2-3; 10 bases are a match to TRBD2. With V trimmed by 4 bases and J by 4 bases, 11 bases remained unmatched. This CDR3 contains 17 residues. The germline gives CDR1 SGHAT, CDR2 FQNNGV. The CDR3 sequence: CASSSRTSGIYPDTQYF. The CDR3 DNA is TGTGCCAGCAGCTCTAGGACTAGCGGTATTTATCCAGATACGCAGTATTTT.

This clone appeared a single time. The chain joins TRBV4-1 to TRBJ1-4, with TRBD1 matching 10 bases. Trimming cost V 5 bases and J 4 bases; bases outside gene matches: 7. The germline gives CDR1 MGHRA, CDR2 YSYEKL. The length of the CDR3 is 16 residues. As DNA, the CDR3 is TGCGCCAGCAGCGCGGGGACAGGGGTAGGTAATGAAAAACTGTTTTTT. This sequence encodes CASSAGTGVGNEKLFF.

This clone was detected a few times. The V call is TRBV7-9, the J call TRBJ1-2; D is perhaps TRBD1 (6 bases). This CDR3 contains 13 residues. V was pared by 4 bases and J by 9 bases, with 15 bases between. From germline, CDR1 is SEHNR and CDR2 FQNEAQ (reference sequence). CDR3 protein: CASSSTGSRRYTF. The CDR3 DNA reads TGTGCCAGCAGCTCTACAGGGTCTCGGCGCTACACCTTC.

The chain has TRBV7-3 and TRBJ1-1, with a weak D call TRBD1 (5 bases). This CDR3 comprises 17 residues. Germline V gives CDR1 SGHTA, CDR2 FQGTGA. Trimming left V 7 bases short and J 4 bases short, with 25 bases between. CDR3 region: CASTPGGTFGLPTEAFF. The CDR3 DNA reads as TGTGCCAGCACCCCCGGGGGTACGTTCGGCCTACCCACTGAAGCTTTCTTT.

V is TRBV4-2 and J is TRBJ2-5; TRBD2 matches at 14 bases. The V gene's germline CDR1 is LGHNA and CDR2 YNFKEQ. With V trimmed by 4 bases and J by 5 bases, 9 bases remained unmatched. The length of the CDR3 is 17 residues. CDR3 residues: CASSRGLAGDLMETQYF. The CDR3 bases are TGTGCCAGCAGCCGGGGACTAGCGGGAGACCTGATGGAGACCCAGTACTTC.